The subject of this entry is one TCR beta chain. In the original analysis: Cell counts per sample came from amplifying reference gene primers. The table came from immunoSEQ multiplex PCR; TCRdb's copy has only in-frame clones and leaves some out. V, J and clone size reflect that table, while D and trimming were determined from the DNA. This table holds some 260,000 clones, 88% found once. This entry belongs to a study of blood T cell repertoires in COVID-19. Study-wide context: Sites in the United States, Italy and Spain provided acute and convalescent COVID-19 samples. The cDNA or gDNA used as material had been derived from T cells, B-cell-depleted T cells, or PBMCs.

The CDR3 extends over 15 amino acids. V was clipped by 2 bases and J by 4 bases, with 12 bases between them. Germline assignment: CDR1 MNHNS and CDR2 SASEGT. The receptor was derived from a woman aged 35 to 49 who had recovered from COVID-19. The chain recombines TRBV6-1 with TRBJ1-5, with TRBD1 as a possible D gene (5 bases). Sequences were obtained from peripheral blood. This CDR3 reads CASSERGTENQPQHF. The CDR3 DNA follows: TGTGCCAGCAGTGAACGGGGGACTGAGAATCAGCCCCAGCATTTT.